Given below is one T cell receptor (beta chain) in context. The source of the sample is a study of technical replicates of blood from several donors. CDR1 and CDR2 (germline): SNHLY, FYNNEI. The CDR3 length is 15 residues. The junction had 6 bases not matched to a gene; V was cut back by 6 bases and J by 2 bases. Sequenced by immunoSEQ multiplex PCR; TCRdb stores in-frame clones only, minus some. Of 75,000 to 85,000 clones detected, 90% to 97% appear once; the ten largest clones hold about 0.36%. The chain uses TRBV2 and TRBJ1-2, with TRBD1 matching 10 bases. This clonotype was obtained from a human donor in good health. Sample: T cells isolated from PBMCs. The CDR3 nucleotides are TGTGCCAGCAGGGCCGGGACAGGGGTGAACTATGGCTACACCTTC. This codes for CASRAGTGVNYGYTF.